The 16 T cell receptor beta chains below were found in one sample sequenced in a study of T cells in Graves' hyperthyroidism and ophthalmopathy. It was RNA transcripts that yielded the amplified TCR beta CDR3 regions. The TCR CDR3 was amplified in a first-round RT-PCR using the HTBI primer set. One entry per CDR3 protein, called by TCRdb with MiXCR from the multiplex PCR reads. The sample lists fewer than 650,000 distinct CDR3 sequences; over 12% were seen once. Sequencing used blood. The receptors stem from a woman aged 40 to 50 with Graves' ophthalmopathy.

This clonotype showed up many times. The rearrangement joins TRBV12-3 or TRBV12-4 to TRBJ2-2, with D unclear. V lost 7 bases to trimming and J lost 2 bases, with 11 bases between them. The length of the CDR3 is 14 residues. The CDR3 protein is CASTDTLNTGELFF. The CDR3 DNA reads as TGTGCCAGCACCGACACGCTAAACACCGGGGAGCTGTTTTTT.

In regard to this clonotype: An end of the junction does not agree with germline; a read error may underlie this. The chain employs TRBV7-9 and TRBJ2-6, with D perhaps matching TRBD2 (6 bases). Germline V gives CDR1 SEHNR, CDR2 FQNEAQ (reference sequence). The CDR3 is 14 amino acids. In DNA, the CDR3 is TGTGCCAGCAGCTCCGACCCCGGGGGCAACGTCCTGACTTTC. It translates to CASSSDPGGNVLTF.

In this sample, this clonotype turned up many times. The chain is built from TRBV7-8 and TRBJ2-7, with 8 bases fitting TRBD2. The CDR3 covers 16 residues. V lost 1 base to trimming and J lost 2 bases; unmatched junction nucleotides: 7. The V gene's germline CDR1 is SGHVS and CDR2 FQNEAQ. The CDR3 region is CASSLEFSGMAYEQYF. As DNA, the CDR3 is TGTGCCAGCAGCTTAGAGTTTAGCGGGATGGCCTACGAGCAGTACTTC.

This clonotype was found many times. CDR3 loop: CASRDRSNTEAFF. The CDR3 DNA reads as TGTGCCAGCAGGGACAGATCGAACACTGAAGCTTTCTTT. The rearrangement joins TRBV2 to TRBJ1-1; possible D gene TRBD1, 6 bases. With 6 bases removed from V and 1 base from J, the gap between germline ends came to 9 bases. The CDR3 totals 13 residues. Germline CDR1 is SNHLY and CDR2 is FYNNEI.

This clonotype came up many times. The chain employs TRBV6-5 and TRBJ1-5; no reliable D call. This CDR3 is 18 amino acids long. V dropped 10 bases and J dropped 1 base, with 26 bases sitting between them. Germline V lookup: CDR1 MNHEY, CDR2 SVGAGI. CDR3 loop: CAKLGGTVGLYSNQPQHF. The CDR3 coding sequence is TGTGCCAAACTAGGAGGCACAGTAGGGCTGTACAGCAATCAGCCCCAGCATTTT.

This clonotype was detected a few times. This chain uses TRBV30 with TRBJ1-2; 7 nucleotides agree with TRBD1. Per the germline V gene, CDR1 is GTSNPN and CDR2 is SVGIG (reference sequence). Trimming removed 7 bases from V and 8 bases from J; junction bases left unmatched: 7. The CDR3 sequence is 11 residues long. Here the CDR3 reads CAFRGLGGYTF. CDR3 coding DNA: TGTGCCTTTAGGGGGCTAGGGGGCTACACCTTC.

This clonotype was counted at least ten times. The rearrangement uses TRBV28 and TRBJ2-7; D remains unclear. The V gene's germline CDR1 is MDHEN and CDR2 SYDVKM. V lost 2 bases and J 1 base, leaving 12 bases between the germline ends. The CDR3 is 15 residues long. The CDR3 DNA sequence: TGTGCCAGCAGTTTAATGGGTTTCGGGTCCTACGAGCAGTACTTC. The encoded protein is CASSLMGFGSYEQYF.

This clonotype was counted at least ten times. The chain links TRBV12-3 or TRBV12-4 to TRBJ1-2; D unresolved. The CDR3 is 12 amino acids. V dropped 4 bases and J dropped 3 bases, with 6 bases sitting between them. The CDR3 region is CASSSQHYGYTF. The CDR3 coding sequence is TGTGCCAGCAGTTCCCAGCACTATGGCTACACCTTC.

This clonotype has at least ten counts. The chain joins TRBV10-3 to TRBJ1-1, with TRBD1 identical over 9 bases. The CDR3 contains 13 residues. Germline V lookup: CDR1 ENHRY, CDR2 SYGVKD. J gave up 4 bases and V 6 bases, and 3 bases lay outside the gene matches. CDR3 residues: CAISDRGSTEAFF. The CDR3 bases are TGTGCCATCAGCGACAGGGGGTCCACTGAAGCTTTCTTT.

The table lists this clonotype with many counts. The chain couples TRBV6-5 to TRBJ2-7, with D unclear. Trimming left V 0 bases short and J 4 bases short, with 13 bases between. CDR1 is MNHEY, CDR2 SVGAGI, per germline. This CDR3 spans 15 amino acids. CDR3 sequence (DNA): TGTGCCAGCAGTTACTCCCTAGGAAGGTCGTACGAGCAGTACTTC. Residues: CASSYSLGRSYEQYF.

This clonotype was recorded at least ten times. This chain joins TRBV12-3 or TRBV12-4 and TRBJ2-7, with no clear D. The CDR3 has 13 residues. Trimming pared 3 bases from V and 3 bases from J, leaving 9 bases between. CDR3 sequence reads: CASSLNRDYEQYF. The CDR3 nucleotides read TGTGCCAGCAGTTTGAACAGAGACTACGAGCAGTACTTC.

This clonotype was counted ten times or more. The chain is built from TRBV6-5 and TRBJ1-3; the D gene is possibly TRBD1 (5 bases). The CDR3 totals 15 residues. The V end was cut by 0 bases, the J end by 4 bases, with 10 bases between. The germline gives CDR1 MNHEY, CDR2 SVGAGI. The CDR3 nucleotides read TGTGCCAGCAGTTACTCACGGGGGATAGGAAACACCATATATTTT. Protein: CASSYSRGIGNTIYF.

This chain joins TRBV9 and TRBJ1-5; D is uncertain. Germline CDR1 reads SGDLS; CDR2 reads YYNGEE. The CDR3 runs 14 residues. V lost 5 bases and J lost 6, with 15 bases in between. As DNA, the CDR3 is TGTGCCAGCAGTCCGGGCCATATGGGTCAGCCCCAGCATTTT. Translation: CASSPGHMGQPQHF.

The chain couples TRBV2 to TRBJ2-5, with 9 positions matching TRBD1. Per germline, CDR1 SNHLY and CDR2 FYNNEI. V shed 6 bases, J shed 0 bases, and the junction held 5 bases outside the gene matches. The CDR3 has 15 residues. CDR3 sequence (DNA): TGTGCCAGCAGAGGGGGGACAGGGCACCAAGAGACCCAGTACTTC. It is translated as CASRGGTGHQETQYF.

The sample holds many counts of this clonotype. This sequence joins TRBV6-1 and TRBJ1-3, with D possibly being TRBD1 (5 bases). Germline V CDR1 and CDR2: MNHNS, SASEGT. This CDR3 contains 15 residues. V was trimmed by 6 bases and J by 0 bases, leaving 12 bases between them. This CDR3 is CASRSEGLSGNTIYF. The DNA for the CDR3 is TGTGCCAGCAGATCCGAGGGACTCTCTGGAAACACCATATATTTT.

This clonotype was observed at least ten times. This rearrangement joins TRBV28 to TRBJ1-2; possible D gene TRBD1, 5 bases. V lost 7 bases, J lost 8 bases, and 17 bases lay in between. The CDR3 runs 13 residues. Germline assignment: CDR1 MDHEN and CDR2 SYDVKM. The DNA for the CDR3 is TGTGCCAGCATCTCGGACACAAAAGAAGGCTACACCTTC. Its translation: CASISDTKEGYTF.